Shown below are 2 T cell receptor beta chains from a single sample sequenced in a study of blood T cell repertoires in COVID-19. TCRdb keeps only in-frame clones here, not all; method: immunoSEQ multiplex PCR. The sample holds about 290,000 clones; around four fifths are singletons and the top ten take around 4.2%. Sequencing was done on a sample of peripheral blood. These receptors came from a woman in her fifties or sixties with active or convalescent COVID-19.

The chain carries TRBV30 and TRBJ1-1, with 10 bases fitting TRBD1. V trimming: 8 bases; J trimming: 4 bases; junction bases outside the gene matches: 7. Germline assignment: CDR1 GTSNPN and CDR2 SVGIG (reference sequence). The CDR3 spans 13 residues. Here the CDR3 DNA reads TGTGCCGGTAGGACAGGGGGATCCACTGAAGCTTTCTTT. Its translation is CAGRTGGSTEAFF.

The rearrangement uses TRBV11-3 and TRBJ2-7; TRBD1 aligns across 7 bases. Germline V lookup: CDR1 SGHNT, CDR2 YENEEA. The V gene end was trimmed by 5 bases and the J gene end by 3 bases; junction bases not matched to a gene: 4. This CDR3 region has 13 residues. This CDR3 is CASSPGTDYEQYF. The DNA of the CDR3 is TGTGCCAGCAGCCCTGGGACAGACTACGAGCAGTACTTC.